Following are 25 T cell receptor beta chains from one sample sequenced in a study of PD-L1 blockade in urothelial cancer. TCRdb's table, derived via immunoSEQ multiplex PCR, lists solely in-frame clones and lacks some. Altogether about 79,000 clones are present, 75% to 90% being singletons, with the ten largest covering under 15%. Time point indicated: pretreatment peripheral blood. Material: PBMCs, obtained around atezolizumab (anti-PD-L1) treatment. Every receptor here comes from a man aged 55 to 70 with urothelial cancer.

The gene calls are TRBV19 and TRBJ1-3; D not resolved. The CDR3 has 18 residues. Trimming left V 1 base short and J 0 bases short, with 16 bases between. Germline V gives CDR1 LNHDA, CDR2 SQIVND (reference sequence). Here the CDR3 reads CASSIGPFEGFSGNTIYF. DNA of the CDR3: TGTGCCAGTAGTATAGGCCCCTTCGAGGGATTCTCTGGAAACACCATATATTTT. The full variable domain, rest sourced from reference TRBV19 and TRBJ1-3, is DGGITQSPKYLFRKEGQNVTLSCEQNLNHDAMYWYRQDPGQGLRLIYYSQIVNDFQKGDIAEGYSVSREKKESFPLTVTSAQKNPTAFYLCASSIGPFEGFSGNTIYFGEGSWLTVV.

The gene calls are TRBV6-5 and TRBJ2-1, with 10 bases aligning to TRBD1. CDR1 is MNHEY and CDR2 is SVGAGI in the germline V gene. The CDR3 extends over 15 amino acids. Unmatched junction bases numbered 6, after V lost 4 bases and J lost 6 bases. CDR3 residues: CASSWGTGAFNEQFF. As DNA, the CDR3 is TGTGCCAGCAGTTGGGGGACAGGGGCTTTCAATGAGCAGTTCTTC.

The CDR3 nucleotides read TGTGCCAGTAGTACGAGACAGGAATCACACTCCTATAATTCACCCCTCCACTTT. It translates to CASSTRQESHSYNSPLHF. The chain is built from TRBV19 and TRBJ1-6; D is possibly TRBD1 (6 bases). Germline CDR1 is LNHDA and CDR2 is SQIVND (reference sequence). The CDR3 is 18 residues long. V was cut by 4 bases and J by 0 bases, with 16 bases left in between.

V is TRBV2 and J is TRBJ1-1, with TRBD1 matching over 7 bases. With V trimmed by 1 base and J by 11 bases, 10 bases remained unmatched. Germline V gene sequence: CDR1 SNHLY, CDR2 FYNNEI. This CDR3 comprises 14 residues. The CDR3 loop is CASSEDGTEMGAFF. The CDR3 DNA reads TGTGCCAGCAGTGAAGACGGGACAGAGATGGGGGCTTTCTTT.

This chain uses TRBV19 with TRBJ2-5; 7 positions agree with TRBD2. This CDR3 is built from 15 residues. Germline trimming cut 4 bases from V and 5 bases from J; bases unmatched to any gene: 10. Looked up from germline, CDR1 is LNHDA and CDR2 is SQIVND (reference sequence). Here the CDR3 reads CASSNVAGGHETQYF. CDR3 coding DNA: TGTGCCAGTAGTAACGTAGCGGGCGGGCATGAGACCCAGTACTTC.

This clone was observed a few times. The V call is TRBV5-1, the J call TRBJ2-1; the match to TRBD1 covers 10 bases. Germline V lookup: CDR1 SGHRS, CDR2 YFSETQ. There are 15 residues in the CDR3. J lost 9 bases, V lost 2 bases, and 8 bases had no gene match. CDR3 in DNA: TGCGCCAGCAGCTTCCGGGACAGGGGAGGAGGTGAGCAGTTCTTC. This sequence encodes CASSFRDRGGGEQFF.

The V gene is TRBV29-1, the J gene TRBJ2-7, with D possibly being TRBD1 (6 bases). Germline values: CDR1 SQVTM, CDR2 ANQGSEA. The CDR3 loop spans 11 amino acids. Trimming cost V 7 bases and J 7 bases, with 14 bases left between them. The CDR3 here is CSGVTGSEQYF. CDR3 DNA sequence: TGCAGCGGTGTGACAGGCAGTGAGCAGTACTTC.

The V call is TRBV6-1, the J call TRBJ2-3, with D perhaps TRBD2 (6 bases). V was trimmed by 5 bases and J by 0 bases, leaving 9 bases between them. Germline loops: CDR1 MNHNS, CDR2 SASEGT. The CDR3 spans 14 residues. The CDR3, as DNA: TGTGCCAGCAGTTTAGCGGAAAGCACAGATACGCAGTATTTT. It is translated as CASSLAESTDTQYF.

This sequence joins TRBV7-2 and TRBJ1-2, with 8 bases matching TRBD1. V lost 5 bases, J lost 2 bases, and 4 bases stayed unmatched. Germline CDR1 SGHTA, CDR2 FQGNSA. The CDR3 extends over 14 amino acids. In DNA, the CDR3 is TGTGCCAGCAGCCCCCACAGGGGGAACTATGGCTACACCTTC. It translates to CASSPHRGNYGYTF.

CDR3 protein: CASQGASGGNTIYF. CDR3 in DNA: TGCGCCAGTCAGGGGGCCAGCGGGGGAAACACCATATATTTT. The chain is built from TRBV5-1 and TRBJ1-3, with 8 bases fitting TRBD1. J lost 4 bases, V lost 8 bases, and 8 bases had no gene match. The CDR3 is made up of 14 amino acids. The germline CDR1 and CDR2 sequences are SGHRS and YFSETQ.

This sequence joins TRBV7-6 and TRBJ2-1, with D tentatively TRBD1 (5 bases). Germline lookup yields CDR1 SGHVS and CDR2 FNYEAQ. The CDR3 has 13 amino acids. Trimming pared 4 bases from V and 7 bases from J, leaving 11 bases between. CDR3 amino acids: CASSSSGFNEQFF. The CDR3 nucleotides are TGTGCCAGCAGCTCCTCAGGGTTTAATGAGCAGTTCTTC.

This clone has just one count. The chain employs TRBV5-1 and TRBJ2-5; 12 bases line up with TRBD1. CDR1 is SGHRS and CDR2 is YFSETQ in the germline V gene. V trimming: 4 bases; J trimming: 5 bases; junction bases outside the gene matches: 6. CDR3 length equals 15 residues. CDR3 region: CASSSRGQGAETQYF. The CDR3 DNA reads as TGCGCCAGCAGCAGTCGGGGACAGGGGGCCGAGACCCAGTACTTC.

The table lists this clone with a few counts. CDR3 bases: TGTGCCAGCAGCTTGGGACAGATTAATTCACCCCTCCACTTT. Its translation: CASSLGQINSPLHF. This rearrangement joins TRBV5-6 to TRBJ1-6; TRBD1 might be the D (5 bases). Germline values: CDR1 SGHDT, CDR2 YYEEEE. V lost 0 bases, J lost 6 bases, and 7 bases lay in between. This CDR3 is 14 amino acids long. The full variable domain, rest sourced from reference TRBV5-6 and TRBJ1-6, is DAGVTQSPTHLIKTRGQQVTLRCSPKSGHDTVSWYQQALGQGPQFIFQYYEEEERQRGNFPDRFSGHQFPNYSSELNVNALLLGDSALYLCASSLGQINSPLHFGNGTRLTVT.

The V gene is TRBV19, the J gene TRBJ1-5; perhaps TRBD1 as D (5 bases). The CDR3 is 14 amino acids. Per germline, CDR1 LNHDA and CDR2 SQIVND (reference sequence). The V end was cut by 5 bases, the J end by 3 bases, with 11 bases between. The CDR3 loop is CASSLGPNNQPQHF. Written as DNA, the CDR3 is TGTGCCAGTAGTTTGGGGCCGAACAATCAGCCCCAGCATTTT.

About this clone: The junction shows a germline mismatch at one end, possibly a read error. V and J are TRBV7-7 and TRBJ2-5; 10 bases align to TRBD1. The germline V gene encodes CDR1 SSHAT and CDR2 FNYEAQ (reference sequence). This CDR3 comprises 16 residues. The CDR3 DNA reads TGTGCTAGCAGCTTAGGCGGGACAGGGGTTGGGGAGACCCAGTACTTC. Protein sequence: CASSLGGTGVGETQYF. Complete variable domain (other parts from reference TRBV7-7 and TRBJ2-5): GAGVSQSPRYKVTKRGQDVTLRCDPISSHATLYWYQQALGQGPEFLTYFNYEAQPDKSGLPSDRFSAERPEGSISTLTIQRTEQRDSAMYRCASSLGGTGVGETQYFGPGTRLLVL.

V and J are TRBV28 and TRBJ2-1, with 9 positions matching TRBD2. This CDR3 has 16 residues. V gave up 2 bases and J gave up 2 bases; unmatched junction bases: 4. Per germline, CDR1 MDHEN and CDR2 SYDVKM. The CDR3: CASSLESSGAYNEQFF. DNA for the CDR3: TGTGCCAGCAGTTTAGAGTCTAGCGGGGCCTACAATGAGCAGTTCTTC.

The table lists this clone with a few counts. The chain employs TRBV4-1 and TRBJ2-3; perhaps TRBD2 as D (5 bases). Germline assignment: CDR1 MGHRA and CDR2 YSYEKL. There are 16 residues in the CDR3. V was trimmed by 0 bases and J by 4 bases, leaving 14 bases between them. The CDR3 nucleotides are TGCGCCAGCAGCCAAGATCCCCCAGGAGGCCCAGATACGCAGTATTTT. It is translated as CASSQDPPGGPDTQYF.

This chain joins TRBV5-1 and TRBJ2-5, with 8 nucleotides matching TRBD2. Trimming at V came to 4 bases and at J to 2 bases, leaving 4 bases not matched to a gene. CDR3 length: 14 residues. Per germline, CDR1 SGHRS and CDR2 YFSETQ. CDR3 coding DNA: TGCGCCAGCAGCGCCCCGGGGGGGCAAGAGACCCAGTACTTC. This gives the protein CASSAPGGQETQYF.

This chain links TRBV28 with TRBJ2-7; 10 bases are shared with TRBD1. The length of the CDR3 is 14 residues. V shed 5 bases, J shed 3 bases, and the junction held 4 bases outside the gene matches. Germline V gene sequence: CDR1 MDHEN, CDR2 SYDVKM. The CDR3: CASSTGQGGYEQYF. Here the CDR3 DNA reads TGTGCCAGCAGTACAGGACAGGGGGGCTACGAGCAGTACTTC.

The gene calls are TRBV7-6 and TRBJ2-1; 9 positions match TRBD2. From germline, CDR1 is SGHVS and CDR2 FNYEAQ. This CDR3 has 17 residues. Trimming cost V 4 bases and J 4 bases; bases outside gene matches: 11. The CDR3 protein is CASSYSAGTSIYNEQFF. CDR3 DNA sequence: TGTGCCAGCAGCTACTCAGCCGGGACTAGCATATACAATGAGCAGTTCTTC.

The rearrangement joins TRBV7-2 to TRBJ1-5; D remains unclear. Germline V lookup: CDR1 SGHTA, CDR2 FQGNSA. Trimming left V 3 bases short and J 0 bases short, with 9 bases between. This CDR3 is built from 15 residues. CDR3 bases: TGTGCCAGCAGCTTTTGGGCATCTAGCAATCAGCCCCAGCATTTT. Translating gives CASSFWASSNQPQHF.

The chain is built from TRBV5-8 and TRBJ2-7; D is possibly TRBD2 (7 bases). Germline-derived CDR1 and CDR2 are SGHTS and YDEGEE. The ends were cut back, 2 bases at V and 0 bases at J, with 21 bases in the middle. This CDR3 comprises 18 residues. The CDR3 nucleotides are TGTGCCAGCAGCTTACCGATGTGGTCGGGGGGCCACTCCTACGAGCAGTACTTC. It codes for CASSLPMWSGGHSYEQYF.

This chain links TRBV28 with TRBJ2-5; no definite D call. V lost 6 bases and J lost 5, with 7 bases in between. This CDR3 is built from 11 residues. Germline V gene sequence: CDR1 MDHEN, CDR2 SYDVKM. CDR3 amino acids: CASRYRETQYF. The CDR3 DNA is TGTGCCAGCAGGTATCGTGAGACCCAGTACTTC.

This chain uses TRBV19 with TRBJ1-4, with TRBD1 identical over 11 bases. V dropped 6 bases and J dropped 8; count of bases not matched to a gene: 11. The CDR3 covers 16 residues. Germline V gives CDR1 LNHDA, CDR2 SQIVND (reference sequence). The DNA for the CDR3 is TGTGCCAGTAGCAGGACAGGGGGCGAAGTTTACGAAAAACTGTTTTTT. As protein: CASSRTGGEVYEKLFF.

The genes are TRBV9 and TRBJ2-1, with 15 bases matching TRBD2. Looked up from germline, CDR1 is SGDLS and CDR2 is YYNGEE. The CDR3 runs 18 residues. The ends lost 0 bases at V and 4 bases at J; junction bases unmatched: 5. The CDR3 bases are TGTGCCAGCAGCGTAGGGGGGACTAGCGGGGGGTCGTACAATGAGCAGTTCTTC. This encodes CASSVGGTSGGSYNEQFF.